These 9 T cell receptor beta chains came from one sample sequenced in a study of T cells in Graves' hyperthyroidism and ophthalmopathy. TCR beta CDR3 regions were amplified from RNA. TCR CDR3 regions were first amplified by RT-PCR with HTBI primers. TCRdb re-called the multiplex PCR reads with MiXCR, one entry per CDR3 protein. Here the sample spans hundreds of thousands of distinct CDR3 sequences, more than 15% being singletons. What was sequenced was blood. These receptors were taken from a woman in her thirties or forties with Graves' ophthalmopathy.

This clonotype occurred many times. CDR3 region: CASSHKTGQGANEQYF. CDR3 coding DNA: TGTGCCAGCAGCCATAAAACGGGACAGGGGGCAAACGAGCAGTACTTC. This rearrangement joins TRBV11-1 to TRBJ2-7; TRBD1 matches 12 bases. Germline V gives CDR1 SGHAT, CDR2 FQDESV (reference sequence). There are 16 residues in the CDR3. Unmatched junction bases numbered 10, after V lost 5 bases and J lost 5 bases.

This clonotype was seen ten or more times. CDR3 amino acids: CASSDPLAGGQETQYF. In DNA, the CDR3 is TGTGCCAGCAGTGACCCCCTAGCGGGGGGACAAGAGACCCAGTACTTC. This sequence joins TRBV2 and TRBJ2-5, with TRBD2 matching over 11 bases. The V segment lost 3 bases and the J segment 2 bases; nucleotides outside the gene matches: 5. Germline assignment: CDR1 SNHLY and CDR2 FYNNEI. The length of the CDR3 is 16 residues. The full variable domain, rest sourced from reference TRBV2 and TRBJ2-5, is EPEVTQTPSHQVTQMGQEVILRCVPISNHLYFYWYRQILGQKVEFLVSFYNNEISEKSEIFDDQFSVERPDGSNFTLKIRSTKLEDSAMYFCASSDPLAGGQETQYFGPGTRLLVL.

The sample holds many counts of this clonotype. This sequence joins TRBV28 and TRBJ1-1; D is possibly TRBD1 (6 bases). The length of the CDR3 is 16 residues. Deletions cut 6 bases from V and 1 base from J, with 18 bases between. Germline lookup yields CDR1 MDHEN and CDR2 SYDVKM. Written as DNA, the CDR3 is TGTGCCAGCAGATCGATACCAGGACAGCAGAACACTGAAGCTTTCTTT. This sequence encodes CASRSIPGQQNTEAFF.

Many counts were recorded for this clonotype. The V call is TRBV14, the J call TRBJ2-1; D ambiguous. Trimming removed 2 bases from V and 9 bases from J, with 8 bases in between. Germline V gives CDR1 SGHDN, CDR2 FVKESK. The CDR3 loop spans 12 amino acids. The CDR3 bases are TGTGCCAGCAGCCAAAGATATTCTGAGCAGTTCTTC. Protein: CASSQRYSEQFF. Supplemented by reference TRBV14 and TRBJ2-1, the full variable domain reads EAGVTQFPSHSVIEKGQTVTLRCDPISGHDNLYWYRRVMGKEIKFLLHFVKESKQDESGMPNNRFLAERTGGTYSTLKVQPAELEDSGVYFCASSQRYSEQFFGPGTRLTVL.

Many counts were recorded for this clonotype. The V and J genes are TRBV2 and TRBJ1-5, with 7 bases that match TRBD1. Germline V gives CDR1 SNHLY, CDR2 FYNNEI. The CDR3 is made up of 14 amino acids. After removal of 4 bases from V and 7 bases from J, the junction contained 7 bases not matched to a gene. CDR3 coding DNA: TGTGCCAGCAGTGCGACAGGGAGCGGCCAGCCCCAGCATTTT. Its protein product is CASSATGSGQPQHF.

This clonotype has just a few counts. The chain couples TRBV20-1 to TRBJ2-1; 9 bases align to TRBD2. Germline V gene data show CDR1 as DFQATT and CDR2 as SNEGSKA (reference sequence). V was pared by 4 bases and J by 0 bases, with 10 bases of the junction left unmatched. The CDR3 totals 17 residues. This chain's CDR3 is CSAITLAGAVSYNEQFF. In DNA, the CDR3 is TGCAGTGCTATCACCTTAGCGGGGGCCGTCTCCTACAATGAGCAGTTCTTC.

This clonotype was counted ten times or more. The chain is built from TRBV5-1 and TRBJ2-5; 7 bases line up with TRBD1. Germline CDR1 is SGHRS and CDR2 is YFSETQ. There are 16 residues in the CDR3. J gave up 1 base and V 0 bases, and 6 bases lay outside the gene matches. This CDR3 is CASSLGQNRGQETQYF. DNA for the CDR3: TGCGCCAGCAGCTTGGGGCAAAACAGGGGCCAAGAGACCCAGTACTTC.

The V call is TRBV20-1, the J call TRBJ2-3; tentatively, D is TRBD2 (5 bases). CDR1 and CDR2 (germline): DFQATT, SNEGSKA (reference sequence). The germline V and J ends were trimmed by 6 bases and 1 base, with 14 bases remaining between them. The length of the CDR3 is 14 residues. The CDR3 bases are TGCAGTGCAAGCGGACCTGGAGGCACAGATACGCAGTATTTT. It yields the protein CSASGPGGTDTQYF.

In its sample, this clonotype was seen many times. The chain has TRBV12-3 or TRBV12-4 and TRBJ1-1; a weak D match, TRBD1 (6 bases). Trimming shortened V by 7 bases and J by 4 bases, and 16 bases separated the two germline ends. The CDR3 runs 14 residues. CDR3 protein: CASISAGGFTEAFF. The CDR3 region has the DNA TGTGCCAGCATCTCTGCGGGGGGCTTCACTGAAGCTTTCTTT.